These 11 T cell receptor beta chains were all obtained from the same sample, sequenced in a study of cytotoxic CD8 clonotypes in ibrutinib-treated CLL (dated by TCRdb to about 2021). Read against the paper, the sample's time point label means: progressive disease on ibrutinib. Receptor libraries were prepared by the immunoSEQ multiplex PCR assay. In TCRdb, the immuneACCESS table is reduced to in-frame sequences with V and J assigned. These tables do not hold every clone; where another copy was compared, an unresolved V gene accounts for under half, and the others remain unexplained. The sample includes approximately 70,000 clones, with 80% observed a single time. 6% to 9% of the sample lies in the top ten. Source: PBMCs, taken at disease progression, from a patient treated with ibrutinib. Receptors originate from a human donor with chronic lymphocytic leukemia.

This clone was seen only a few times. J is TRBJ1-4 and V is TRBV19, with 9 bases matching TRBD1. After removal of 4 bases from V and 3 bases from J, the junction contained 15 bases not matched to a gene. Germline V gives CDR1 LNHDA, CDR2 SQIVND (reference sequence). The CDR3 contains 19 residues. CDR3 amino acids: CASSTYRTGDIVPNEKLFF. CDR3 DNA sequence: TGTGCCAGTAGTACTTATAGGACAGGGGATATCGTACCTAATGAAAAACTGTTTTTT.

This sequence joins TRBV19 and TRBJ1-2; D gene ambiguous. V dropped 10 bases and J dropped 5 bases, with 23 bases sitting between them. Germline V gives CDR1 LNHDA, CDR2 SQIVND (reference sequence). This CDR3 has 15 amino acids. DNA of the CDR3: TGTGCCACCACGAAACCGGGAAAAGGGTATTATGGCTACACCTTC. Protein: CATTKPGKGYYGYTF.

There are a few counts of this clone. J is TRBJ1-6 and V is TRBV28; D perhaps matches TRBD1 (5 bases). The germline CDR1 and CDR2 sequences are MDHEN and SYDVKM. The CDR3 is 16 amino acids. The V gene lost 6 bases and the J gene lost 1 base, with 13 bases spanning the gap. The CDR3 reads CASRNGGVSYNSPLHF. The CDR3 region has the DNA TGTGCCAGCAGGAACGGGGGGGTATCCTATAATTCACCCCTCCACTTT.

Note on this clone: Other nucleotide sequences from this sample produce the same CDR3. The V and J genes are TRBV18 and TRBJ2-1; D not certain. This CDR3 contains 13 residues. The V gene lost 0 bases and the J gene lost 4 bases, with 4 bases spanning the gap. Germline V lookup: CDR1 KGHSH, CDR2 LQKENI. In DNA form, the CDR3 reads TGTGCCAGCTCACCACCCAGTTACAATGAGCAGTTCTTC. Amino acids: CASSPPSYNEQFF.

The chain combines TRBV14 with TRBJ2-2; possible D gene TRBD2, 5 bases. The CDR3 spans 14 residues. V lost 1 base to trimming and J lost 5 bases, with 8 bases between them. In germline, CDR1 is SGHDN, CDR2 FVKESK. The CDR3 DNA reads as TGTGCCAGCAGCCAAGTCCCGGGGACCGGGGAGCTGTTTTTT. As protein: CASSQVPGTGELFF.

The V gene is TRBV4-1, the J gene TRBJ2-7, with a possible D match to TRBD1 (6 bases). V was clipped by 4 bases and J by 3 bases, with 19 bases between them. Per the germline V gene, CDR1 is MGHRA and CDR2 is YSYEKL. This CDR3 has 16 residues. The CDR3: CASSPLSGQRLYEQYF. CDR3 nucleotide sequence: TGCGCCAGCAGCCCGTTATCCGGACAGAGGCTCTACGAGCAGTACTTC.

This clone was counted once. The chain links TRBV5-1 to TRBJ2-1; D call uncertain. The CDR3 length is 12 residues. Germline CDR1 reads SGHRS; CDR2 reads YFSETQ. Deletions cut 0 bases from V and 16 bases from J, with 14 bases between. The CDR3 protein is CASSLEVPSLFF. The CDR3 DNA follows: TGCGCCAGCAGCTTGGAGGTACCCTCCCTTTTCTTC.

The chain employs TRBV10-3 and TRBJ2-5, with D uncertain. Germline lookup yields CDR1 ENHRY and CDR2 SYGVKD. The CDR3 is 14 residues long. V was shortened by 3 bases and J by 4 bases, with 12 bases between the two germline ends. The CDR3 spells CAISDRIAGETQYF. The CDR3 bases are TGTGCCATCAGTGACCGGATTGCTGGAGAGACCCAGTACTTC.

The J gene is TRBJ2-3, the V gene TRBV2; no clear D gene. The CDR3 consists of 11 residues. V was pared by 3 bases and J by 6 bases, with 4 bases between. CDR1 SNHLY and CDR2 FYNNEI come from the germline V gene. The CDR3 is CASSDFDTQYF. CDR3 coding DNA: TGTGCCAGCAGTGACTTCGATACGCAGTATTTT.

The V and J genes are TRBV2 and TRBJ2-7; 9 nucleotides match TRBD2. The CDR3 runs 15 residues. V was pared by 9 bases and J by 2 bases, with 11 bases of the junction left unmatched. The germline gives CDR1 SNHLY, CDR2 FYNNEI. The CDR3 DNA follows: TGTGCCAGTTCGGGGCTAGCGGGAAATCCCTACGAGCAGTACTTC. The encoded protein is CASSGLAGNPYEQYF.

The rearrangement uses TRBV7-3 and TRBJ2-1; D may correspond to TRBD1 or TRBD2 (5 bases each). Trimming left V 2 bases short and J 4 bases short, with 12 bases between. In germline, CDR1 is SGHTA, CDR2 FQGTGA. The CDR3 extends over 15 amino acids. The CDR3 here is CASSLEGQQYNEQFF. CDR3 sequence (DNA): TGTGCCAGCAGCTTAGAGGGGCAGCAGTACAATGAGCAGTTCTTC. The full variable domain, with the rest looked up from reference TRBV7-3 and TRBJ2-1, is GAGVSQTPSNKVTEKGKYVELRCDPISGHTALYWYRQSLGQGPEFLIYFQGTGAADDSGLPNDRFFAVRPEGSVSTLKIQRTERGDSAVYLCASSLEGQQYNEQFFGPGTRLTVL.